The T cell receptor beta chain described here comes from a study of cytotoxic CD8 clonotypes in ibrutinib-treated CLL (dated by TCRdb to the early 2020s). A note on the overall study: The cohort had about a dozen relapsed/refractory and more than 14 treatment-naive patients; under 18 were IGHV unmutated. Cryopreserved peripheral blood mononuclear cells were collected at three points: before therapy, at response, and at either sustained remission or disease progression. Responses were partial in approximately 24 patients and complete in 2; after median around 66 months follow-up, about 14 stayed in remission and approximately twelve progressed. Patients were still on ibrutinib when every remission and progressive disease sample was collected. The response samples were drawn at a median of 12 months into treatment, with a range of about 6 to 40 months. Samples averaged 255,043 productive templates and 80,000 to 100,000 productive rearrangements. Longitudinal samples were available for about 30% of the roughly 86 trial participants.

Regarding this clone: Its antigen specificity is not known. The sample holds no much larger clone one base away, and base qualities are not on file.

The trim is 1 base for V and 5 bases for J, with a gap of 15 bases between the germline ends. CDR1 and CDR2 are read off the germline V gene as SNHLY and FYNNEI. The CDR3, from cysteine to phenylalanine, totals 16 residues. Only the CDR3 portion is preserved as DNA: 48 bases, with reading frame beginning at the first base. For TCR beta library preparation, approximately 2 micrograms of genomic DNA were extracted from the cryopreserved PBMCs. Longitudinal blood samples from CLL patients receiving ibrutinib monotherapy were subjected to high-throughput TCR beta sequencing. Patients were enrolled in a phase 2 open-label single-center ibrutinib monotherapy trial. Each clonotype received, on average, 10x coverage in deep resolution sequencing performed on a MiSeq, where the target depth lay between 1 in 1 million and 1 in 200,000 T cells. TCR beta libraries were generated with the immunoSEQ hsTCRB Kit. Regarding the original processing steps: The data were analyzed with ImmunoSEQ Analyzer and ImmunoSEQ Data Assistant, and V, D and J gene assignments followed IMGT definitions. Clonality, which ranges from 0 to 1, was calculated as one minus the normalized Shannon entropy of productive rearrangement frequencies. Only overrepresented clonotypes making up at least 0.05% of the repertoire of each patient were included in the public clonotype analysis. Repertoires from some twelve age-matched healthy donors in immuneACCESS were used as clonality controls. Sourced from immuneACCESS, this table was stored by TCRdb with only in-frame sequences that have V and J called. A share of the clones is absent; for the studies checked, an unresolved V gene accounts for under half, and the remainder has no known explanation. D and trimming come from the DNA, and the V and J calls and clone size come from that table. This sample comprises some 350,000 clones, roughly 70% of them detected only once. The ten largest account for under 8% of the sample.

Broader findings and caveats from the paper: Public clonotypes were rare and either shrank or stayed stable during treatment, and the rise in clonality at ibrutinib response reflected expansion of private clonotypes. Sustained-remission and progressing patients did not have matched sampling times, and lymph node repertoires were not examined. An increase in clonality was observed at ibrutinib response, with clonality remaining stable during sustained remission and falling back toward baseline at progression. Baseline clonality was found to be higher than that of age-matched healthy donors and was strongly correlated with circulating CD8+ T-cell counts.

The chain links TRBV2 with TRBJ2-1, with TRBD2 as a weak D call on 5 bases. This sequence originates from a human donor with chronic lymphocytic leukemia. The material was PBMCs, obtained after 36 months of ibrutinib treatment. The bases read TGTGCCAGCAGTGAAGGGGCAGGTAGCGAACACAATGAGCAGTTCTTC. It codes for CASSEGAGSEHNEQFF.